The clone carrying this T cell receptor beta chain was picked up a small number of times. Looked up from germline, CDR1 is SGHVS and CDR2 is FQNEAQ. CDR3 size: 13 residues. V lost 5 bases to trimming and J lost 5 bases, with 12 bases between them. The data were taken from a study of blood T cell repertoires in COVID-19. Across the whole study: COVID-19 samples from acute and convalescent phases originated in the United States, Italy and Spain. PBMCs, B-cell-depleted T cells, or T cells were the source of the cDNA or gDNA that made up the material.

Clones were read by immunoSEQ multiplex PCR, and TCRdb kept only the in-frame ones, dropping some. The sample includes roughly 220,000 clones, roughly 79% of them seen just once. The study assigned cohorts using participant-reported clinical history. For recovered donors of Cohort 3, there were two negative PCRs, clearance, or symptom resolution. The chain combines TRBV7-8 with TRBJ1-1; D is ambiguous. The sequence was obtained from a middle-aged man who had recovered from COVID-19. What was sequenced was PBMCs or T cells enriched from blood (not recorded which). The CDR3 here is CASSRSEGTEAFF. CDR3 DNA: TGTGCCAGCAGCCGGAGCGAGGGAACTGAAGCTTTCTTT.